A selection of T cell receptor beta chains follows, all from one sample in a study of identical twins. Using its own MiXCR run on the 5' RACE reads, TCRdb lists one record per CDR3 protein. Seen here are 350,000 to 600,000 distinct CDR3 sequences, 12% to 15% observed once, and the top ten hold roughly 0.56%. The sample was also reused in another study, on yellow fever vaccine responses in identical twins.

Sequenced input: CD4+ T cells sorted from blood. The receptors derive from a young woman in good health. Each CDR3 is given with its conserved first and last residue. The D gene is left open where the match is weak. Clone size is given for some rows only: seen once, a few or many times, or a class if the clone is expanded.

>TRBJ2-1|TRBV6-5|TRBD1|-
TGTGCCAGCAGTTACATTCCGGGACAGGGTAACAATGAGCAGTTCTTC
CASSYIPGQGNNEQFF
>TRBJ2-3|TRBV20-1|TRBD2|-
TGCAGTGCGAAACTAGCGGATACGCAGTATTTT
CSAKLADTQYF
>TRBJ2-1|TRBV20-1|-|-
TGCAGTGCTAGAGATGTCCGAAACAATGAGCAGTTCTTC
CSARDVRNNEQFF
>TRBJ2-1|TRBV7-2|-|many
TGTGCCAGCAGCTTAGCTTCGGGGGGCACCATTTACAATGAGCAGTTCTTC
CASSLASGGTIYNEQFF
>TRBJ2-2|TRBV3-1|-|few
TGTGCCAGCAGCCAAGATAAGGATAGTTACACCGGGGAGCTGTTTTTT
CASSQDKDSYTGELFF
>TRBJ2-5|TRBV20-1|TRBD2|-
TGCAGTGCTGTAGCGGGAGTGGTATTCGGGGAGACCCAGTACTTC
CSAVAGVVFGETQYF
>TRBJ2-2|TRBV20-1|TRBD2|-
TGCAGTGCTAGCGGGAGGGCCCGTACCGGGGAGCTGTTTTTT
CSASGRARTGELFF
>TRBJ1-5|TRBV15|-|few
TGTGCCACCAGCAGAGATTCGGGTAGTCAGCCCCAGCATTTT
CATSRDSGSQPQHF
>TRBJ1-1|TRBV20-1|-|few
TGCAGTGCTGATTCGACAAGGGAGTTGTTGGCTTTCTTT
CSADSTRELLAFF
>TRBJ2-1|TRBV11-1|-|few
TGTGCCAGCAGTTTCCTCAGGGCCTACAATGAGCAGTTCTTC
CASSFLRAYNEQFF